One T cell receptor (beta chain) is described in this entry. The data are from a study of cytomegalovirus exposure and HLA in healthy donors. This CDR3 contains 14 residues. J lost 9 bases, V lost 2 bases, and 5 bases had no gene match. The V gene's germline CDR1 is SGHAT and CDR2 FQNNGV. With 60 Vbeta and 13 Jbeta primers, the PCR was carried out. Produced via immunoSEQ multiplex PCR; TCRdb's table is partial and in-frame only. This sample yields about 230,000 clones, of which approximately 78% are seen a single time; about 0.47% belongs to the top ten. Donors likely had unrecorded immune exposures despite being nominally healthy when sampled.

The TCR originated in a boy between 10 and 17 years old in good health and CMV-seronegative. V is TRBV11-2 and J is TRBJ2-1, with 9 bases lining up with TRBD2. The material sequenced was PBMCs. The CDR3 spells CASSLPSGIGEQFF. The CDR3 nucleotides read TGTGCCAGCAGCTTACCTAGCGGGATCGGTGAGCAGTTCTTC.